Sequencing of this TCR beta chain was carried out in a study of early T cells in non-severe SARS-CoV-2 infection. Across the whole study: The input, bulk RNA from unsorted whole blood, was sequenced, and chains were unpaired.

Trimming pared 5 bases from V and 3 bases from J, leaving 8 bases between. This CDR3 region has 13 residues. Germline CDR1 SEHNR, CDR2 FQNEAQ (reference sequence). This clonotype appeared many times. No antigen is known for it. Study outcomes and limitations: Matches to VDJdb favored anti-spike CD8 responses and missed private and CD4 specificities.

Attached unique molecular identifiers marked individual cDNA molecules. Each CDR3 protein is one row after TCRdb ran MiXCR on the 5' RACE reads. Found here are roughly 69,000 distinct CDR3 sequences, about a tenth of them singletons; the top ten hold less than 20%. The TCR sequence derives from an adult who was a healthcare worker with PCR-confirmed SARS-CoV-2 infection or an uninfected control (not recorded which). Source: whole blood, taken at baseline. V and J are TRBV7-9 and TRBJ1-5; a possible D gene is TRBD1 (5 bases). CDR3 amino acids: CASSQTVNQPQHF. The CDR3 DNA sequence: TGTGCCAGCAGCCAGACAGTCAATCAGCCCCAGCATTTT.